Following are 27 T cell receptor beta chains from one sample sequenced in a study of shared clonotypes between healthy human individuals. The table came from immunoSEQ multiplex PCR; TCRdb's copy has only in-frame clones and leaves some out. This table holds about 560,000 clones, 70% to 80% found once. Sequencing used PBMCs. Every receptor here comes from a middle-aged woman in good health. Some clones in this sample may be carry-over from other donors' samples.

CDR3 amino acids: CASSRRNTEAFF. CDR3 nucleotides: TGTGCCAGCAGCAGGAGGAACACTGAAGCTTTCTTT. V is TRBV28 and J is TRBJ1-1; no definite D call. V lost 6 bases to trimming and J lost 1 base, with 6 bases between them. The CDR3 runs to 12 residues. The germline V gene encodes CDR1 MDHEN and CDR2 SYDVKM.

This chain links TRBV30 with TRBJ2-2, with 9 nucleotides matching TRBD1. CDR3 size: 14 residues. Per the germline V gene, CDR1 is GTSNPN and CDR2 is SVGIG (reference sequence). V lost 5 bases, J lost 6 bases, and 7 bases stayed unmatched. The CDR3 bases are TGTGCCTGGCACAGGGGGCGCCAACCCGGGGAGCTGTTTTTT. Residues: CAWHRGRQPGELFF.

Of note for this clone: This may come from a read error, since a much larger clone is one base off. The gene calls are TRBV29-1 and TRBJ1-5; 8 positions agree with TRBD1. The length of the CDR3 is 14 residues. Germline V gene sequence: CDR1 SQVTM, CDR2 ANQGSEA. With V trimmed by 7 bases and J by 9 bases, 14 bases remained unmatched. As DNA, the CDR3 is TGCAGCGCTGATGGGACAGGTCCCCTGCGGCCCCAGCATTTT. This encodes CSADGTGPLRPQHF.

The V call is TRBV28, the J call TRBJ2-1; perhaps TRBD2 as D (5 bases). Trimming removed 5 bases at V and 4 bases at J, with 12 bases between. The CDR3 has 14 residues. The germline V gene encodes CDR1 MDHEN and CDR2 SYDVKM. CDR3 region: CASSGLYSYNEQFF. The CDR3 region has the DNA TGTGCCAGCAGTGGACTCTACTCTTACAATGAGCAGTTCTTC. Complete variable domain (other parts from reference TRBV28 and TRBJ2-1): DVKVTQSSRYLVKRTGEKVFLECVQDMDHENMFWYRQDPGLGLRLIYFSYDVKMKEKGDIPEGYSVSREKKERFSLILESASTNQTSMYLCASSGLYSYNEQFFGPGTRLTVL.

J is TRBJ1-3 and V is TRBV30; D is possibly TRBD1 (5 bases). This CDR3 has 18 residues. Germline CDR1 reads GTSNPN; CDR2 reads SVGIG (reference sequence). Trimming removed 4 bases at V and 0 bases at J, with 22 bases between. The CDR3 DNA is TGTGCCTGGACCATCCCAAGAGACAGTCATCCCTCTGGAAACACCATATATTTT. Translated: CAWTIPRDSHPSGNTIYF.

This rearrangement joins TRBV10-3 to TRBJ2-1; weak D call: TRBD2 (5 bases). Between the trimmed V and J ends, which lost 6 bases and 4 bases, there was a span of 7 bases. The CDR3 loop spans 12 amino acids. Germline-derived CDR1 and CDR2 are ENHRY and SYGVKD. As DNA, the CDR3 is TGTGCCATCAGGGAGGAGTACAATGAGCAGTTCTTC. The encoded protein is CAIREEYNEQFF.

The CDR3: CASSLGGWTGELFF. CDR3 nucleotide sequence: TGTGCCAGCAGCTTAGGGGGCTGGACCGGGGAGCTGTTTTTT. The chain recombines TRBV5-4 with TRBJ2-2; 7 positions match TRBD1. The CDR3 loop spans 14 amino acids. From germline, CDR1 is SGHNT and CDR2 YYREEE (reference sequence). Trimming removed 2 bases from V and 5 bases from J; junction bases left unmatched: 3.

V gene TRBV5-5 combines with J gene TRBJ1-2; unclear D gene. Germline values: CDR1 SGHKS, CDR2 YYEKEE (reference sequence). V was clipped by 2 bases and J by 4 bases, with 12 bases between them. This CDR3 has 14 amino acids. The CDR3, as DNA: TGTGCCAGCAGCTTAGCAACAGAACCCTATGGCTACACCTTC. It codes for CASSLATEPYGYTF.

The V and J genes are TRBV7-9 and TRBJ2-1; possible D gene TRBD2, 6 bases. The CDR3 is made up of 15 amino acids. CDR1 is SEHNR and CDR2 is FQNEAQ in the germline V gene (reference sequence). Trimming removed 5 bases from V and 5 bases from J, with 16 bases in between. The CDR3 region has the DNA TGTGCCAGCAGCCATTTCGGGACTGGAAACAATGAGCAGTTCTTC. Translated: CASSHFGTGNNEQFF.

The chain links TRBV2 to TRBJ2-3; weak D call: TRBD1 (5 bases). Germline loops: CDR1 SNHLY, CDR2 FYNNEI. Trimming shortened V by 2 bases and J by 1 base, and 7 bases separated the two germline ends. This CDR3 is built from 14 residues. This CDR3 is CASSESRGTDTQYF. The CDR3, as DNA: TGTGCCAGCAGTGAATCCAGGGGCACAGATACGCAGTATTTT. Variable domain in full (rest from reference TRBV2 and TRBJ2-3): EPEVTQTPSHQVTQMGQEVILRCVPISNHLYFYWYRQILGQKVEFLVSFYNNEISEKSEIFDDQFSVERPDGSNFTLKIRSTKLEDSAMYFCASSESRGTDTQYFGPGTRLTVL.

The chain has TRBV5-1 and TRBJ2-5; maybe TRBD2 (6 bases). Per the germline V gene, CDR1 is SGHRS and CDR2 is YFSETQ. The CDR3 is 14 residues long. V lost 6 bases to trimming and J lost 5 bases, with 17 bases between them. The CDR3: CASNVGAGRETQYF. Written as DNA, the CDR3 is TGCGCCAGCAACGTCGGGGCGGGGAGGGAGACCCAGTACTTC.

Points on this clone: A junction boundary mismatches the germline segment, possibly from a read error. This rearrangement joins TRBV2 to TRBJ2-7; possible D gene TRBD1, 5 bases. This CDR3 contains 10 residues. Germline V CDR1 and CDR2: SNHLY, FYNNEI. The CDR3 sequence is CASSEFGHIF. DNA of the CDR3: TGTGCCAGCAGTGAATTCGGACACATATTC.

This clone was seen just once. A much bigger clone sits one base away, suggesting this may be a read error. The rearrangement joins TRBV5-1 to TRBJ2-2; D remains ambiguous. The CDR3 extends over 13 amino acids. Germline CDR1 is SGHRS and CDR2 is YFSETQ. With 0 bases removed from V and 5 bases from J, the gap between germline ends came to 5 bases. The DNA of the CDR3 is TGCGCCAGCAGCTTGGGGCCTACCGGGGAGCTGTTTTTT. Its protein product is CASSLGPTGELFF.

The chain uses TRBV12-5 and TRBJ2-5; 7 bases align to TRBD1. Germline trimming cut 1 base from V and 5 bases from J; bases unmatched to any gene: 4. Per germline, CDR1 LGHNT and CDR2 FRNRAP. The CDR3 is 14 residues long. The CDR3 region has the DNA TGTGCTAGTGGTTTGGGACAGGGTGAGGAGACCCAGTACTTC. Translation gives CASGLGQGEETQYF.

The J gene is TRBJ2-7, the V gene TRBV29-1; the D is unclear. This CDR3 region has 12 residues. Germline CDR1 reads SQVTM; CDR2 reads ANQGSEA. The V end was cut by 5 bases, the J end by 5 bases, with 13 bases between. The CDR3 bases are TGCAGCGTTATAGTGACGCTCAACGAGCAGTACTTC. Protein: CSVIVTLNEQYF.

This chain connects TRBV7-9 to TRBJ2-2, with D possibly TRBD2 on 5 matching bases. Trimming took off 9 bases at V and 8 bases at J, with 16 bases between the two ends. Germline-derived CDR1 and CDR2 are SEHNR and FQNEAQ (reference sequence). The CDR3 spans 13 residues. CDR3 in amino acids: CASQLLGVGELFF. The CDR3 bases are TGTGCCAGTCAGCTCCTGGGAGTGGGGGAGCTGTTTTTT.

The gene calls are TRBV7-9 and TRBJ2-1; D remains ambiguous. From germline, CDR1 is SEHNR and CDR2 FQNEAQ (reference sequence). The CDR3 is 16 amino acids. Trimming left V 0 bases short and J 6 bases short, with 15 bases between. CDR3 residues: CASSLAPDPSVNEQFF. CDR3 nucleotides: TGTGCCAGCAGCTTAGCTCCAGATCCCAGCGTCAATGAGCAGTTCTTC.

Here the CDR3 DNA reads TGTGCCAGCTCACCAGGCGGGACCACGGGCGGAAACACCATATATTTT. This translates into CASSPGGTTGGNTIYF. The genes are TRBV18 and TRBJ1-3; weak D call: TRBD1 (5 bases). This CDR3 has 16 residues. V was cut by 2 bases and J by 4 bases, with 15 bases left in between. Germline V gives CDR1 KGHSH, CDR2 LQKENI.

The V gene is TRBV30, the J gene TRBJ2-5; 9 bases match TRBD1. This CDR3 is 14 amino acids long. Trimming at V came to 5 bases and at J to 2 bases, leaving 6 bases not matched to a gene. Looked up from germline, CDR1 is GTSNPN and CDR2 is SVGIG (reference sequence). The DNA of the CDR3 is TGTGCCTGGGGCCTGGGGACAGGGCAAGAGACCCAGTACTTC. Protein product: CAWGLGTGQETQYF.

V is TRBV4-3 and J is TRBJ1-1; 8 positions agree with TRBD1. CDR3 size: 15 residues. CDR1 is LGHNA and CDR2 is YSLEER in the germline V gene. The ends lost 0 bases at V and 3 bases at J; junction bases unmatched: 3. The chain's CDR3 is CASSQEVTGDTEAFF. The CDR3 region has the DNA TGCGCCAGCAGCCAAGAGGTGACAGGGGACACTGAAGCTTTCTTT.

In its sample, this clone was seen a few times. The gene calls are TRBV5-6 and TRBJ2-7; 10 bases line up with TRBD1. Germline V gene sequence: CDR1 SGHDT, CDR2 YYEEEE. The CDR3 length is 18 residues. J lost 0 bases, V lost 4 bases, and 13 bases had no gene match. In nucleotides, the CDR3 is TGTGCCAGCAGCCTAGGCGGCATGGACAGGGGGGCCTCCTACGAGCAGTACTTC. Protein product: CASSLGGMDRGASYEQYF.

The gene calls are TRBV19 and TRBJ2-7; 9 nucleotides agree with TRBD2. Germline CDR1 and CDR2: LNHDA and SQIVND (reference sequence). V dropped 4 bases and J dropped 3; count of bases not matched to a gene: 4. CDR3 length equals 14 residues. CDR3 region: CASSTLAGSYEQYF. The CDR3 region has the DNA TGTGCCAGTAGTACGCTAGCGGGAAGCTACGAGCAGTACTTC.

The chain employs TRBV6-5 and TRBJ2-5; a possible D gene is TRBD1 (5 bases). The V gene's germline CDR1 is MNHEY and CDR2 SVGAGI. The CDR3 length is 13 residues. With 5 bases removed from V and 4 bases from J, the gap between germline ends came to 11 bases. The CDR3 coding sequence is TGTGCCAGCAGTACTTCCAGGGCAGAGACCCAGTACTTC. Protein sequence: CASSTSRAETQYF.

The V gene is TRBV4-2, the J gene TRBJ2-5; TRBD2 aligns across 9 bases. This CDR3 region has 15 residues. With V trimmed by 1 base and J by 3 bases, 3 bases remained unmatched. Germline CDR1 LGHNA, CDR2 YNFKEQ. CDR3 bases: TGTGCCAGCAGCCAAGGGGTAGCGGGAGAAGAGACCCAGTACTTC. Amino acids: CASSQGVAGEETQYF.

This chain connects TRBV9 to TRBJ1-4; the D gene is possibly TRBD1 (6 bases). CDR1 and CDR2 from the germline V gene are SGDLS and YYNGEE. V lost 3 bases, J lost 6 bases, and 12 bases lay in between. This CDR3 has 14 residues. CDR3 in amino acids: CASSASDSHEKLFF. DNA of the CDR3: TGTGCCAGCAGCGCCTCGGACAGCCATGAAAAACTGTTTTTT.

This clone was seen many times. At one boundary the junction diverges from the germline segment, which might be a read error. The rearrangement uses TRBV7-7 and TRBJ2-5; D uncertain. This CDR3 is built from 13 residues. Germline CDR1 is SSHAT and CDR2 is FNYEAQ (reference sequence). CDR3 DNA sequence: TGTGCTAGCAGCTTAGCCAAAAGGGAGACCCAGTACTTC. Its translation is CASSLAKRETQYF.

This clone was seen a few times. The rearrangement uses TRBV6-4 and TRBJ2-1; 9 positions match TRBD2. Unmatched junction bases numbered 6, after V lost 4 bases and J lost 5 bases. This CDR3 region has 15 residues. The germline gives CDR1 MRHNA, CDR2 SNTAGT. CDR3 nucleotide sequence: TGTGCCAGCAGTGGCAGTGCGGGGGGGCACAATGAGCAGTTCTTC. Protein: CASSGSAGGHNEQFF.